Below are 20 T cell receptor beta chains sequenced from a single sample in a study of identifying expanded T cells in peripheral blood. The protocol was immunoSEQ multiplex PCR, while the TCRdb copy is restricted to in-frame clones and leaves out a portion. Found here are more than 95,000 clones, about four fifths of them singletons; the top ten hold approximately 3%. The sequencing sample was made of blood. These receptor sequences come from a person aged 18 to 75 in good health.

The chain couples TRBV2 to TRBJ2-5, with 13 positions matching TRBD2. The CDR3 spans 17 residues. Germline V lookup: CDR1 SNHLY, CDR2 FYNNEI. Trimming cost V 6 bases and J 5 bases; bases outside gene matches: 12. The CDR3 region has the DNA TGTGCCAGCAGCGGGTTAATAACTAGCGGGGGGGTTGAGACCCAGTACTTC. Translation: CASSGLITSGGVETQYF.

V usage is TRBV7-9 and J usage is TRBJ1-4; TRBD1 is a possible D gene (5 bases). The germline V gene encodes CDR1 SEHNR and CDR2 FQNEAQ (reference sequence). V was shortened by 5 bases and J by 7 bases, with 17 bases between the two germline ends. The CDR3 spans 15 residues. The chain's CDR3 is CASSPGPGGGEKLFF. The CDR3, as DNA: TGTGCCAGCAGCCCCGGGCCGGGGGGAGGTGAAAAACTGTTTTTT.

The J gene is TRBJ1-1, the V gene TRBV7-8, with a possible D match to TRBD1 (6 bases). Germline values: CDR1 SGHVS, CDR2 FQNEAQ. CDR3 length: 16 residues. Trimming stripped 2 bases from V and 2 bases from J, with 15 bases between. CDR3 residues: CASSLRTVARNTEAFF. The CDR3 DNA sequence: TGTGCCAGCAGCTTAAGGACAGTTGCTCGAAACACTGAAGCTTTCTTT.

This clone was counted a single time. The V and J genes are TRBV5-5 and TRBJ2-7; TRBD2 matches at 12 bases. The CDR3 contains 17 residues. The V and J ends lost 4 bases and 0 bases, in that order; junction bases with no gene match: 8. Germline V gene data show CDR1 as SGHKS and CDR2 as YYEKEE (reference sequence). CDR3: CASSRTSGEPSSYEQYF. CDR3 coding DNA: TGTGCCAGCAGCCGGACTAGCGGGGAACCCAGCTCCTACGAGCAGTACTTC. Combining the CDR3 with reference TRBV5-5 and TRBJ2-7 gives the whole variable domain DAGVTQSPTHLIKTRGQQVTLRCSPISGHKSVSWYQQVLGQGPQFIFQYYEKEERGRGNFPDRFSARQFPNYSSELNVNALLLGDSALYLCASSRTSGEPSSYEQYFGPGTRLTVT.

In its sample, this clone was seen a few times. This chain joins TRBV19 and TRBJ1-6; D gene unclear. This CDR3 is built from 15 residues. V lost 0 bases and J lost 7, with 10 bases in between. Per germline, CDR1 LNHDA and CDR2 SQIVND (reference sequence). This CDR3 is CASSIDPAGNSPLHF. The CDR3 bases are TGTGCCAGTAGTATAGATCCCGCTGGAAATTCACCCCTCCACTTT.

This sequence joins TRBV29-1 and TRBJ2-2; D could derive from TRBD1 or TRBD2 (5 bases each). The CDR3 is made up of 17 amino acids. The germline V gene has CDR1 SQVTM and CDR2 ANQGSEA. Trimming removed 7 bases from V and 5 bases from J, with 26 bases in between. CDR3 bases: TGCAGCGCCGTGGCGAGTTTGGCAGGGAGTTGGACCGGGGAGCTGTTTTTT. Translated, it gives CSAVASLAGSWTGELFF.

This sequence joins TRBV19 and TRBJ1-5, with D unresolved. Looked up from germline, CDR1 is LNHDA and CDR2 is SQIVND (reference sequence). The CDR3 sequence is 14 residues long. V lost 3 bases to trimming and J lost 6 bases, with 12 bases between them. The CDR3 coding sequence is TGTGCCAGTAGTATTTGGGGTCGGGGTCAGCCCCAGCATTTT. Its protein is CASSIWGRGQPQHF.

The rearrangement uses TRBV5-1 and TRBJ1-4; no firm D call. The CDR3 is made up of 16 amino acids. Trimming left V 5 bases short and J 0 bases short, with 14 bases between. CDR1 and CDR2 from the germline V gene are SGHRS and YFSETQ. The CDR3 nucleotides read TGCGCCAGCAGGCGGGTAACCAGTGCAACTAATGAAAAACTGTTTTTT. It specifies CASRRVTSATNEKLFF.

This clone came up once. The chain recombines TRBV29-1 with TRBJ1-2; weak D call: TRBD1 (6 bases). Germline CDR1 is SQVTM and CDR2 is ANQGSEA. Trimming left V 5 bases short and J 5 bases short, with 12 bases between. The CDR3 has 12 residues. The CDR3, as DNA: TGCAGCGTTACCCAGGGACATTATGGCTACACCTTC. The encoded protein is CSVTQGHYGYTF.

The chain has TRBV9 and TRBJ1-1, with D unresolved. V dropped 0 bases and J dropped 4 bases, with 1 base sitting between them. The CDR3 is 11 amino acids. Germline lookup yields CDR1 SGDLS and CDR2 YYNGEE. Here the CDR3 DNA reads TGTGCCAGCAGCGTAGTCACTGAAGCTTTCTTT. It yields the protein CASSVVTEAFF.

This clone was picked up a small number of times. V usage is TRBV27 and J usage is TRBJ1-2; D uncertain. Germline V CDR1 and CDR2: MNHEY, SMNVEV (reference sequence). CDR3 size: 13 residues. Trimming took 4 bases from V and 1 from J, leaving 7 bases between them. As DNA, the CDR3 is TGTGCCAGCAGTTACAGAAATAACTATGGCTACACCTTC. It yields the protein CASSYRNNYGYTF.

This chain connects TRBV5-1 to TRBJ1-2; tentatively, D is TRBD1 (5 bases). In germline, CDR1 is SGHRS, CDR2 YFSETQ. The CDR3 is made up of 15 amino acids. V was trimmed by 4 bases and J by 3 bases, leaving 16 bases between them. The CDR3, as DNA: TGCGCCAGCAGCCTACAGGAACAGACTGACTATGGCTACACCTTC. Its protein product is CASSLQEQTDYGYTF.

The chain has TRBV2 and TRBJ2-3; D remains unclear. The CDR3 has 13 amino acids. Looked up from germline, CDR1 is SNHLY and CDR2 is FYNNEI. V dropped 6 bases and J dropped 8 bases, with 15 bases sitting between them. CDR3 loop: CASRNGDDGTQYF. The CDR3 region has the DNA TGTGCCAGCAGGAACGGTGATGACGGTACGCAGTATTTT.

The chain joins TRBV7-7 to TRBJ2-5; TRBD2 agrees at 7 bases. CDR1 is SSHAT, CDR2 FNYEAQ, per germline (reference sequence). The J segment lost 4 bases and the V segment lost 5 bases, leaving 7 bases of the junction unmatched. The CDR3 consists of 14 residues. The CDR3 DNA sequence: TGTGCCAGCAGCCCCCAAGCGGGGAGAGAGACCCAGTACTTC. Translating it yields CASSPQAGRETQYF.

This chain links TRBV5-4 with TRBJ2-1, with D unclear. Germline CDR1 reads SGHNT; CDR2 reads YYREEE (reference sequence). V shed 4 bases and J shed 7 bases, with 15 bases lying between them. This CDR3 has 14 amino acids. CDR3 coding DNA: TGTGCCAGCAGCAGTACCTCTAGTTGGAATGAGCAGTTCTTC. It yields the protein CASSSTSSWNEQFF.

V usage is TRBV30 and J usage is TRBJ1-5, with no clear D. The CDR3 loop spans 15 amino acids. The germline gives CDR1 GTSNPN, CDR2 SVGIG (reference sequence). The V end lost 2 bases, the J end lost 1 base, and 12 bases lay between the germline ends. The DNA for the CDR3 is TGTGCCTGGAGTAAGGGCCATTCCAGCAATCAGCCCCAGCATTTT. This codes for CAWSKGHSSNQPQHF.

The chain joins TRBV7-9 to TRBJ1-2; 9 bases are a match to TRBD1. Germline CDR1 reads SEHNR; CDR2 reads FQNEAQ (reference sequence). V lost 1 base and J lost 5; bases outside the gene matches: 5. This CDR3 is built from 15 residues. CDR3 region: CASSLGQQGAYGYTF. The CDR3 DNA is TGTGCCAGCAGCTTAGGACAACAGGGGGCTTATGGCTACACCTTC.

The chain links TRBV5-1 to TRBJ1-1; D call uncertain. In germline, CDR1 is SGHRS, CDR2 YFSETQ. Trimming left V 0 bases short and J 7 bases short, with 10 bases between. The CDR3 contains 13 residues. In DNA, the CDR3 is TGCGCCAGCAGCTTGGGCGCCAATAGTGAAGCTTTCTTT. Its protein product is CASSLGANSEAFF.

The chain employs TRBV29-1 and TRBJ2-3, with D perhaps being TRBD1 or TRBD2 (5 bases each). CDR1 and CDR2 from the germline V gene are SQVTM and ANQGSEA. This CDR3 is built from 17 residues. Trimming removed 4 bases from V and 6 bases from J, with 26 bases in between. DNA of the CDR3: TGCAGCGTTGGGGGGAGACGGACTGGATTAAAGGCTGATACGCAGTATTTT. It encodes CSVGGRRTGLKADTQYF.

Worth noting for this clone: Other DNA sequences in the sample encode the same CDR3. The rearrangement uses TRBV7-9 and TRBJ2-2; no definite D call. The CDR3 has 12 residues. Germline CDR1 is SEHNR and CDR2 is FQNEAQ (reference sequence). The ends were cut back, 1 base at V and 6 bases at J, with 3 bases in the middle. The CDR3 DNA follows: TGTGCCAGCAGCTTAGGATCCGGGGAGCTGTTTTTT. Its protein product is CASSLGSGELFF. Looking up the rest from reference TRBV7-9 and TRBJ2-2 gives the full variable domain: DTGVSQNPRHKITKRGQNVTFRCDPISEHNRLYWYRQTLGQGPEFLTYFQNEAQLEKSRLLSDRFSAERPKGSFSTLEIQRTEQGDSAMYLCASSLGSGELFFGEGSRLTVL.